This T cell receptor beta chain comes out of a study of cytomegalovirus exposure and HLA in healthy donors. There are a few counts of this clone. V lost 4 bases and J lost 3, with 4 bases in between. CDR3 length: 11 amino acids. Germline assignment: CDR1 SEHNR and CDR2 FQNEAQ (reference sequence). Primers included in the PCR were 60 Vbeta and 13 Jbeta primers. Using immunoSEQ multiplex PCR, the repertoire was profiled, and TCRdb retains in-frame clones only, with some absent. The table includes around 67,000 clones, roughly 66% detected once. The sequence derives from a woman in her 50s in good health and CMV-seronegative. The chain carries TRBV7-9 and TRBJ2-7, with no clear D. Material for sequencing was PBMCs. Written as DNA, the CDR3 is TGTGCCAGCAGCTCCTACTACGAGCAGTACTTC. Translated: CASSSYYEQYF.